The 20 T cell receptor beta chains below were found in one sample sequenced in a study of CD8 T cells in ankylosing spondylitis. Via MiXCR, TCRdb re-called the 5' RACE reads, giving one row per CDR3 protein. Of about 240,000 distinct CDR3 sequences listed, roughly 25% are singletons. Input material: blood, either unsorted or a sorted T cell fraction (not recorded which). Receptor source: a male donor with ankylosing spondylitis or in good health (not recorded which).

The CDR3 DNA reads TGCAGCGTAGGGTCCGCCGCCGGGGAGCAGTACTTC. It yields the protein CSVGSAAGEQYF. The rearrangement joins TRBV29-1 to TRBJ2-7; D not certain. This CDR3 is built from 12 residues. Germline lookup yields CDR1 SQVTM and CDR2 ANQGSEA. Trimming took off 6 bases at V and 7 bases at J, with 16 bases between the two ends.

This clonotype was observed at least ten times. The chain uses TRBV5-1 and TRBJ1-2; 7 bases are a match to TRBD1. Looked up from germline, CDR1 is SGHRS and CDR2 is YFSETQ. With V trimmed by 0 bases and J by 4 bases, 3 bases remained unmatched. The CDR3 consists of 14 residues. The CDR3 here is CASSLEGAGYGYTF. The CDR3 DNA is TGCGCCAGCAGCTTGGAGGGGGCCGGCTATGGCTACACCTTC.

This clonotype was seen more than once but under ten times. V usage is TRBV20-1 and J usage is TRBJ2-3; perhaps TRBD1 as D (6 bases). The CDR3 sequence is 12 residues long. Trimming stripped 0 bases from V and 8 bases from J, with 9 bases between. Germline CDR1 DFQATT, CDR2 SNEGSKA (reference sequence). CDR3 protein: CSARDGRGTQYF. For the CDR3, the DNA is TGCAGTGCTAGAGATGGCAGGGGTACGCAGTATTTT.

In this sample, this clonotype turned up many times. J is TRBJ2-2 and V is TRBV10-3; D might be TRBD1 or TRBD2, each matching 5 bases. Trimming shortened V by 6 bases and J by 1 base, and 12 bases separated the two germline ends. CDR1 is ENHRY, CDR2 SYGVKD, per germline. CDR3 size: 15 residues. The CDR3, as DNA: TGTGCCATCAGGACCGGGACCGAGAACACCGGGGAGCTGTTTTTT. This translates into CAIRTGTENTGELFF.

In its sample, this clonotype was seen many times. CDR3 DNA: TGCGCCAGCAGCTTGGCTGGGGCCCACGCAACAGATACGCAGTATTTT. Translating it yields CASSLAGAHATDTQYF. The chain combines TRBV5-1 with TRBJ2-3, with a possible D match to TRBD1 (5 bases). Germline V gene sequence: CDR1 SGHRS, CDR2 YFSETQ. V was shortened by 0 bases and J by 3 bases, with 14 bases between the two germline ends. The CDR3 totals 16 residues.

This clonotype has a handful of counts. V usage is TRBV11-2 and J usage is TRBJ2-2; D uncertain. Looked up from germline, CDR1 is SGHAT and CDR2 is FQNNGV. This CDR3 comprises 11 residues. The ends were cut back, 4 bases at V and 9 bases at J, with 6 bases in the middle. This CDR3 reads CASSSGRELFF. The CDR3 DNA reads TGTGCCAGCAGCTCTGGGAGGGAGCTGTTTTTT.

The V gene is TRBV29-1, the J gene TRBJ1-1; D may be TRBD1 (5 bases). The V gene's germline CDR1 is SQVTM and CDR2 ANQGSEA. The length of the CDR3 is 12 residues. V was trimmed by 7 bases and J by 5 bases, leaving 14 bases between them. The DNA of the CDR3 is TGCAGCGCAGCGAATCAGGGAACTGAAGCTTTCTTT. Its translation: CSAANQGTEAFF. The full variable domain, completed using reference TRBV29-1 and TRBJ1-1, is SAVISQKPSRDICQRGTSLTIQCQVDSQVTMMFWYRQQPGQSLTLIATANQGSEATYESGFVIDKFPISRPNLTFSTLTVSNMSPEDSSIYLCSAANQGTEAFFGQGTRLTVV.

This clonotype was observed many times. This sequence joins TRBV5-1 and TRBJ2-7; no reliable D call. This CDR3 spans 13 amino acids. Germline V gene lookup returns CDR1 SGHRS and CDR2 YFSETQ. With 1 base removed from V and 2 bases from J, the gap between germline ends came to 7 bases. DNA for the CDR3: TGCGCCAGCAGCTTGCGACCCCCCTACGAGCAGTACTTC. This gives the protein CASSLRPPYEQYF.

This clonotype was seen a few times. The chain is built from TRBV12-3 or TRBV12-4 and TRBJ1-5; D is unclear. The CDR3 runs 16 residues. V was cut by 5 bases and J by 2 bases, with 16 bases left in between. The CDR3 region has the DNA TGTGCCAGCAGTCCCAACCTAATTAATGGCAATCAGCCCCAGCATTTT. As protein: CASSPNLINGNQPQHF.

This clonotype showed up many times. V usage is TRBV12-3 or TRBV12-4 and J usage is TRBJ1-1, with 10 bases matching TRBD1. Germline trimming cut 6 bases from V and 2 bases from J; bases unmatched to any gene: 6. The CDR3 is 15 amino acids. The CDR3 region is CASREGQGINTEAFF. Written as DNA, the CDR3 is TGTGCCAGCAGGGAGGGACAGGGGATTAACACTGAAGCTTTCTTT.

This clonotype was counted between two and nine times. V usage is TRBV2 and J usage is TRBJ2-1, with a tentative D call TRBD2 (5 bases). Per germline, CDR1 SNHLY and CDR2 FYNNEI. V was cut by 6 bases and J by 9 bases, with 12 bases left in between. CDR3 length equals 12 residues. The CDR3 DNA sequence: TGTGCCAGCAGGATAGGACTGGGTGAGCAGTTCTTC. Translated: CASRIGLGEQFF.

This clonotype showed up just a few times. This CDR3 is CSVGPFSSYEQYF. DNA of the CDR3: TGCAGCGTCGGACCATTTAGCTCCTACGAGCAGTACTTC. V usage is TRBV29-1 and J usage is TRBJ2-7; no clear D. The germline V gene encodes CDR1 SQVTM and CDR2 ANQGSEA. This CDR3 comprises 13 residues. Trimming cost V 6 bases and J 0 bases, with 12 bases left between them.

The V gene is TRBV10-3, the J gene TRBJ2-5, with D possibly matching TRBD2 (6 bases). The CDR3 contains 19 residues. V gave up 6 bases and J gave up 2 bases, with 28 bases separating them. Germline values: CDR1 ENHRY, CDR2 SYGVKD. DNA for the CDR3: TGTGCCATCAGCTCCGACAGTCCTGAGGGGCTAGCGCCTCAAGAGACCCAGTACTTC. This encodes CAISSDSPEGLAPQETQYF.

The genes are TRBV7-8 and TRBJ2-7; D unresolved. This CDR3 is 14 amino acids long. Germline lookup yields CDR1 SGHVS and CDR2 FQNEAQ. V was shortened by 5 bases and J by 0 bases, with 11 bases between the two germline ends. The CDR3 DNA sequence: TGTGCCAGCAGCATCCTGATCGTCTCCTACGAGCAGTACTTC. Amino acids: CASSILIVSYEQYF.

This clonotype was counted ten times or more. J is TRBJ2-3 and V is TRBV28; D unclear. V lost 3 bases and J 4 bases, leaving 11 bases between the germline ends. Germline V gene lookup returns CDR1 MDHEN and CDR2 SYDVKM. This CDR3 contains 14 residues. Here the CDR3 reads CASSLTALSDTQYF. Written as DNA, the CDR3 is TGTGCCAGCAGTTTGACGGCACTTTCAGATACGCAGTATTTT.

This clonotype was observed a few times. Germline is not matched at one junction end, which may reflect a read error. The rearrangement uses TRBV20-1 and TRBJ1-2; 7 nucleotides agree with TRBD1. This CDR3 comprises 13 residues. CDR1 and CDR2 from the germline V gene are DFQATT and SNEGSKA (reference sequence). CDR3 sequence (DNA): TGCAGTGCCAGAGAGGGAACAGGGGCTGGCTACACCTTC. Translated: CSAREGTGAGYTF.

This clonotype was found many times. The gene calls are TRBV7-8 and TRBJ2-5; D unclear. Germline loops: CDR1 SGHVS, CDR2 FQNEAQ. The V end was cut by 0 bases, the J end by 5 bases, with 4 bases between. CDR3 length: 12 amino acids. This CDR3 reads CASSLALETQYF. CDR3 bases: TGTGCCAGCAGCTTAGCGTTGGAGACCCAGTACTTC.

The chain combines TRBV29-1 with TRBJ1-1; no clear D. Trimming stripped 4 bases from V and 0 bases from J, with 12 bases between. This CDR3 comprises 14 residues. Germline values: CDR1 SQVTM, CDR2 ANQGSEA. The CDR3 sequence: CSVAQSLMNTEAFF. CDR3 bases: TGCAGCGTTGCCCAATCCCTTATGAACACTGAAGCTTTCTTT.

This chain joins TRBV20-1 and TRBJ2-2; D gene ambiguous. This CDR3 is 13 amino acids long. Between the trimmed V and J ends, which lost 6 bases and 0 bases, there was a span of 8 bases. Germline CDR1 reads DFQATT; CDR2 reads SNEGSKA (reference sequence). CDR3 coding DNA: TGCAGTGCCTGGACCTCGAACACCGGGGAGCTGTTTTTT. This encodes CSAWTSNTGELFF.

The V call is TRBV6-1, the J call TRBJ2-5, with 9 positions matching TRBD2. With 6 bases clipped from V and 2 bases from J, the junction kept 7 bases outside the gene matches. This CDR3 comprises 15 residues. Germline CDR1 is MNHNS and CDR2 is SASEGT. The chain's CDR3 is CASRKGLALQETQYF. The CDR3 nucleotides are TGTGCCAGCAGGAAGGGACTAGCACTACAAGAGACCCAGTACTTC.